This T cell receptor beta chain was profiled in a study of CD8+ T cells in alopecia areata. CDR1 is SEHNR and CDR2 is FQNEAQ in the germline V gene (reference sequence). V dropped 3 bases and J dropped 0 bases, with 8 bases sitting between them. This CDR3 has 14 amino acids. Study-wide points: The study found higher clonality in lesional than normal scalp, especially in alopecia totalis/universalis. Scalp clonality, along with expanded CD8+ clones among the top 100, was significantly decreased by tofacitinib.

As for treatment: oral pan-JAK inhibitor, 5-10 mg twice daily. Reverse transcribed after extraction, RNA yielded cDNA as the sequencing template. Repertoires were generated with immunoSEQ multiplex PCR, while TCRdb's copy carries only in-frame clones and drops some. The sample includes 270,000 or so clones, nearly 60% of them seen just once. For this clone: The antigen remains undetermined.

The receptor's source is a human donor with alopecia areata. The chain recombines TRBV7-9 with TRBJ1-2; D unclear. The sequencing here drew on CD4+ T cells sorted from blood, taken at week 24, from a patient treated with tofacitinib. CDR3 bases: TGTGCCAGCAGCTTTGACGCGTCTAACTATGGCTACACCTTC. This sequence encodes CASSFDASNYGYTF.